This T cell receptor beta chain was identified during a study of blood T cell repertoires in COVID-19. Study-level information: The study drew acute and convalescent COVID-19 samples from the United States, Italy and Spain. T cells, B-cell-depleted T cells, or PBMCs supplied cDNA or gDNA.

CDR3 size: 15 residues. The V segment lost 3 bases and the J segment 4 bases; nucleotides outside the gene matches: 7. CDR1 SGHRS and CDR2 YFSETQ come from the germline V gene. Per the study methods: Counts of nucleated cells, estimated from reference gene primer amplification, were obtained. Sequenced by immunoSEQ multiplex PCR; TCRdb stores in-frame clones only, minus some. That table supplies the V and J calls and clone size; D and trimming were determined from the DNA. The top ten clones hold 18% of a sample with approximately 60,000 clones, 70% to 90% of them seen once. Sequenced material: peripheral blood. The sequence was obtained from a human donor in a cohort sampled during active COVID-19. The rearrangement links TRBV5-1 to TRBJ2-7; 10 bases agree with TRBD1. CDR3 in amino acids: CASSSRQGATYEQYF. Written as DNA, the CDR3 is TGCGCCAGCAGCTCCAGACAGGGGGCTACGTACGAGCAGTACTTC. Using reference TRBV5-1 and TRBJ2-7 for the parts outside the CDR3, the full variable domain is KAGVTQTPRYLIKTRGQQVTLSCSPISGHRSVSWYQQTPGQGLQFLFEYFSETQRNKGNFPGRFSGRQFSNSRSEMNVSTLELGDSALYLCASSSRQGATYEQYFGPGTRLTVT.